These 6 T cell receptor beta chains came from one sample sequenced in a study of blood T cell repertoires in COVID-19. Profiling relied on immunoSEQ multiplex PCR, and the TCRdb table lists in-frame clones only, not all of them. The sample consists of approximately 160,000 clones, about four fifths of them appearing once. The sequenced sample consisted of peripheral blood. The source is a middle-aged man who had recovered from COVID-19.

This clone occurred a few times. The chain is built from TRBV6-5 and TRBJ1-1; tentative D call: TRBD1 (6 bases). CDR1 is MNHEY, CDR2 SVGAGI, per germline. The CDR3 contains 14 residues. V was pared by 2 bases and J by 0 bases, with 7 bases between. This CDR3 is CASSYRGMNTEAFF. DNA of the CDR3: TGTGCCAGCAGTTACAGGGGGATGAACACTGAAGCTTTCTTT.

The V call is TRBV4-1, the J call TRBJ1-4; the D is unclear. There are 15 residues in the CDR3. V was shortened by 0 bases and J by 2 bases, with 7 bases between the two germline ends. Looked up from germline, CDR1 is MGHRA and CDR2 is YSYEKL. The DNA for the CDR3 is TGCGCCAGCAGCCAAGACGAGGGCACTAATGAAAAACTGTTTTTT. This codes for CASSQDEGTNEKLFF.

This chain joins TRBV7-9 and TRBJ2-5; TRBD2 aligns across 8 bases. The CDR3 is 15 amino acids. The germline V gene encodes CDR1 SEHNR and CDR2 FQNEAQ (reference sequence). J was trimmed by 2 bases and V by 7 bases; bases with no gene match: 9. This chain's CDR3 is CASTPAIAGQETQYF. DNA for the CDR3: TGTGCCAGCACCCCGGCGATAGCGGGGCAAGAGACCCAGTACTTC.

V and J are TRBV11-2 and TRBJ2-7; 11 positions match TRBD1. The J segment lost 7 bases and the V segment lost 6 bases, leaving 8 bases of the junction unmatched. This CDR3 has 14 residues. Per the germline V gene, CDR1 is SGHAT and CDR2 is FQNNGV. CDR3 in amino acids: CASSRSGTGGEQYF. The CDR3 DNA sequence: TGTGCCAGCAGTAGATCCGGGACAGGGGGAGAGCAGTACTTC.

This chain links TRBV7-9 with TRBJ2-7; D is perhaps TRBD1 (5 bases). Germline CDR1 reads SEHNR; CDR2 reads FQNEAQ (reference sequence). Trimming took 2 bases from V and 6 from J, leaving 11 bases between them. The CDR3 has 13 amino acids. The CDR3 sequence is CASSLYQGAEQYF. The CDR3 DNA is TGTGCCAGCAGCTTATACCAGGGTGCCGAGCAGTACTTC.

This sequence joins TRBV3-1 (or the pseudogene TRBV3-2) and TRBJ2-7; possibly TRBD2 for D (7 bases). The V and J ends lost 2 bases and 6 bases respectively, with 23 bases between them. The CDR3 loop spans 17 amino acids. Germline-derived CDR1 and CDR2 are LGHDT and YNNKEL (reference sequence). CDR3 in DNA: TGTGCCAGCAGCCAACGAAGGGGGGAGGGCCTGATTAGCGAGCAGTACTTC. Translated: CASSQRRGEGLISEQYF.